This T cell receptor (beta chain) emerged from a study of blood T cell repertoires in COVID-19. On the study more broadly: From the United States, Italy and Spain came samples of acute and convalescent COVID-19. PBMCs, B-cell-depleted T cells, or T cells were the source of the cDNA or gDNA that made up the material.

This CDR3 comprises 15 residues. Patients of the Seattle cohort, enrolled during active infection, were followed longitudinally. Here immunoSEQ multiplex PCR was the method, and the copy in TCRdb shows in-frame clones only, minus some. Altogether about 150,000 clones are present, approximately 90% being singletons, with the ten largest covering approximately 5%. Sequenced: peripheral blood. This chain uses TRBV21-1 with TRBJ2-7; the table's TRBD2 call for D was not verified on the DNA. TRBV21-1 is deemed a pseudogene. The sequence came from a man younger than 30 with COVID-19, enrolled during active disease. CDR3 sequence: CASSPRGAGSYEQYF. The CDR3 DNA reads TGTGCCAGCAGCCCTCGGGGTGCGGGATCCTACGAGCAGTACTTC.